These 23 T cell receptor beta chains were sequenced from one sample in a study of shared clonotypes between healthy human individuals. Using immunoSEQ multiplex PCR, the repertoire was profiled, and TCRdb retains in-frame clones only, with some absent. The sample has about 2.3 million clones, over 90% seen once. The sample comprised naive CD4+ T cells from PBMCs. Subset in this sample: CD45RA+ positively selected. Receptors originate from a man between 18 and 29 years old in good health. Some clones in this sample may be carry-over from other donors' samples.

The rearrangement links TRBV14 to TRBJ1-2, with 8 bases that match TRBD1. This CDR3 has 16 residues. Germline V gene lookup returns CDR1 SGHDN and CDR2 FVKESK. J was trimmed by 1 base and V by 4 bases; bases with no gene match: 8. The CDR3 protein is CASSLGQGAFNYGYTF. In DNA form, the CDR3 reads TGTGCCAGCAGCCTTGGACAGGGAGCCTTTAACTATGGCTACACCTTC. Together with reference TRBV14 and TRBJ1-2, the CDR3 gives the full variable domain: EAGVTQFPSHSVIEKGQTVTLRCDPISGHDNLYWYRRVMGKEIKFLLHFVKESKQDESGMPNNRFLAERTGGTYSTLKVQPAELEDSGVYFCASSLGQGAFNYGYTFGSGTRLTVV.

The sample holds one count of this clone. The chain recombines TRBV7-3 with TRBJ2-2, with 10 bases identical to TRBD2. Germline CDR1 reads SGHTA; CDR2 reads FQGTGA. V gave up 5 bases and J gave up 4 bases; unmatched junction bases: 7. The CDR3 is 16 residues long. The CDR3 region has the DNA TGTGCCAGCAGCACTCCTAGCGGGAGTACCACCGGGGAGCTGTTTTTT. Translation gives CASSTPSGSTTGELFF.

The rearrangement uses TRBV7-9 and TRBJ2-7, with D perhaps being TRBD1 or TRBD2 (5 bases each). This CDR3 region has 15 residues. The germline V and J ends were trimmed by 5 bases and 6 bases, with 20 bases remaining between them. Per the germline V gene, CDR1 is SEHNR and CDR2 is FQNEAQ (reference sequence). The CDR3 loop is CASSPRDRVLGEQYF. The CDR3 DNA sequence: TGTGCCAGCAGCCCCCGGGACCGCGTTCTGGGCGAGCAGTACTTC.

The chain recombines TRBV4-1 with TRBJ2-7; 7 bases align to TRBD1. The CDR3 length is 15 residues. Trimming cost V 1 base and J 3 bases; bases outside gene matches: 6. The germline gives CDR1 MGHRA, CDR2 YSYEKL. The CDR3 DNA reads TGCGCCAGCAGCCAAGCGGGACAGCCATACTACGAGCAGTACTTC. Its translation is CASSQAGQPYYEQYF.

The chain uses TRBV5-1 and TRBJ1-1, with D possibly matching TRBD1 (5 bases). CDR3 length: 16 amino acids. CDR1 and CDR2 (germline): SGHRS, YFSETQ. V was cut by 1 base and J by 4 bases, with 17 bases left in between. CDR3 sequence reads: CASSLTAPGSSTEAFF. The CDR3 region has the DNA TGCGCCAGCAGCTTGACCGCCCCAGGGTCGAGCACTGAAGCTTTCTTT.

The chain carries TRBV5-4 and TRBJ2-7; 9 nucleotides align to TRBD2. The CDR3 sequence is 16 residues long. With V trimmed by 4 bases and J by 3 bases, 11 bases remained unmatched. The germline V gene has CDR1 SGHNT and CDR2 YYREEE (reference sequence). Here the CDR3 DNA reads TGTGCCAGCAGCCGTCCTTACGAGACTAGCGGCTACGAGCAGTACTTC. This codes for CASSRPYETSGYEQYF. The full variable domain, completed using reference TRBV5-4 and TRBJ2-7, is ETGVTQSPTHLIKTRGQQVTLRCSSQSGHNTVSWYQQALGQGPQFIFQYYREEENGRGNFPPRFSGLQFPNYSSELNVNALELDDSALYLCASSRPYETSGYEQYFGPGTRLTVT.

The chain recombines TRBV18 with TRBJ2-3; 9 bases match TRBD1. This CDR3 is 16 amino acids long. CDR1 KGHSH and CDR2 LQKENI come from the germline V gene. Unmatched junction bases numbered 7, after V lost 6 bases and J lost 0 bases. CDR3 DNA sequence: TGTGCCAGCTCCCCTGGACAGGGGCCTAGCACAGATACGCAGTATTTT. Residues: CASSPGQGPSTDTQYF. Complete variable domain (other parts from reference TRBV18 and TRBJ2-3): NAGVMQNPRHLVRRRGQEARLRCSPMKGHSHVYWYRQLPEEGLKFMVYLQKENIIDESGMPKERFSAEFPKEGPSILRIQQVVRGDSAAYFCASSPGQGPSTDTQYFGPGTRLTVL.

This clone was found once. The gene calls are TRBV18 and TRBJ2-1; 14 bases map to TRBD2. Germline-derived CDR1 and CDR2 are KGHSH and LQKENI. The CDR3 totals 18 residues. Trimming at V came to 0 bases and at J to 4 bases, leaving 5 bases not matched to a gene. The CDR3 region is CASSPPGTSGSLYNEQFF. In DNA, the CDR3 is TGTGCCAGCTCACCACCCGGGACTAGCGGGAGTCTGTACAATGAGCAGTTCTTC.

A word on this clone: This sample includes further DNA sequences coding for the same CDR3. The chain is built from TRBV20-1 and TRBJ1-1, with a possible D match to TRBD1 (5 bases). CDR1 is DFQATT and CDR2 is SNEGSKA in the germline V gene (reference sequence). The length of the CDR3 is 10 residues. Trimming cost V 6 bases and J 8 bases, with 10 bases left between them. CDR3 DNA sequence: TGCAGTGCCAGGTCAGGGGAAGCTTTCTTT. It is translated as CSARSGEAFF.

The chain carries TRBV10-1 and TRBJ2-7; 7 bases agree with TRBD1. The CDR3 is 13 amino acids. Germline V gene data show CDR1 as WNHNN and CDR2 as SYGVQD (reference sequence). The V gene end was trimmed by 5 bases and the J gene end by 11 bases; junction bases not matched to a gene: 12. The CDR3 nucleotides are TGCGCCAGCAGTTCTAACCAGGGACAGACGAAGTACTTC. This gives the protein CASSSNQGQTKYF.

V and J are TRBV19 and TRBJ1-1; D may be TRBD1 (5 bases). The CDR3 runs to 16 residues. Deletions cut 6 bases from V and 1 base from J, with 18 bases between. CDR1 is LNHDA, CDR2 SQIVND, per germline (reference sequence). The CDR3 nucleotides read TGTGCCAGTAGGATGCCAAGGCAGGGACGGAACACTGAAGCTTTCTTT. Translating it yields CASRMPRQGRNTEAFF.

J is TRBJ2-2 and V is TRBV5-1; TRBD2 might be the D (6 bases). This CDR3 is 16 amino acids long. Germline V gene lookup returns CDR1 SGHRS and CDR2 YFSETQ. Trimming removed 0 bases at V and 7 bases at J, with 16 bases between. The DNA for the CDR3 is TGCGCCAGCAGCTTGGAGTTTGGCGGGGCTTACGGGGAGCTGTTTTTT. Residues: CASSLEFGGAYGELFF.

V gene TRBV2 combines with J gene TRBJ2-7; the match to TRBD2 covers 9 bases. V trimming: 3 bases; J trimming: 9 bases; junction bases outside the gene matches: 6. In germline, CDR1 is SNHLY, CDR2 FYNNEI. The CDR3 covers 13 residues. The CDR3 coding sequence is TGTGCCAGCAGTGACCGCGGGAGGGCCGGGCAGTACTTC. It codes for CASSDRGRAGQYF.

The chain links TRBV11-2 to TRBJ1-1, with D perhaps matching TRBD1 (5 bases). Trimming shortened V by 4 bases and J by 6 bases, and 15 bases separated the two germline ends. From germline, CDR1 is SGHAT and CDR2 FQNNGV. There are 14 residues in the CDR3. CDR3 DNA: TGTGCCAGCAGCTCACAGGTTGGGCTTTCTGAAGCTTTCTTT. Translation gives CASSSQVGLSEAFF.

This chain uses TRBV6-5 with TRBJ2-7, with 9 nucleotides matching TRBD2. From germline, CDR1 is MNHEY and CDR2 SVGAGI. This CDR3 contains 15 residues. Trimming cost V 6 bases and J 7 bases; bases outside gene matches: 13. CDR3 region: CASSPAGGRGREQYF. CDR3 DNA sequence: TGTGCCAGCAGCCCGGCGGGAGGGAGAGGAAGAGAGCAGTACTTC.

Worth noting for this clone: The junction shows a germline mismatch at one end, possibly a read error. The chain recombines TRBV7-9 with TRBJ1-5; D perhaps matches TRBD1 (6 bases). Germline V gene data show CDR1 as SEHNR and CDR2 as FQNEAQ (reference sequence). This CDR3 comprises 16 residues. Here the CDR3 DNA reads TGTGCCAGCAGCCCCGGGACACACAATAGCAATCGGCCCCAGCATTTT. Amino acid sequence: CASSPGTHNSNRPQHF.

The chain links TRBV9 to TRBJ2-1; 7 nucleotides align to TRBD2. The CDR3 has 15 residues. Germline V lookup: CDR1 SGDLS, CDR2 YYNGEE. V dropped 1 base and J dropped 7; count of bases not matched to a gene: 8. The CDR3, as DNA: TGTGCCAGCAGCGTAACAGCGGGAAATTGGAATGAGCAGTTCTTC. This codes for CASSVTAGNWNEQFF.

The rearrangement joins TRBV7-9 to TRBJ2-1; D remains unclear. Trimming took 1 base from V and 10 from J, leaving 8 bases between them. CDR1 and CDR2 from the germline V gene are SEHNR and FQNEAQ (reference sequence). The CDR3 spans 12 residues. The CDR3 sequence: CASSLVLREQFF. The CDR3 DNA follows: TGTGCCAGCAGCTTAGTTCTCCGCGAGCAGTTCTTC.

The V and J genes are TRBV4-2 and TRBJ2-7; the match to TRBD2 covers 7 bases. Germline trimming cut 1 base from V and 5 bases from J; bases unmatched to any gene: 11. The CDR3 extends over 16 amino acids. The V gene's germline CDR1 is LGHNA and CDR2 YNFKEQ. The CDR3 coding sequence is TGTGCCAGCAGCCAAGCGAAGGGCGGGAGCCAGAACGAGCAGTACTTC. Amino acid sequence: CASSQAKGGSQNEQYF.

The chain links TRBV27 to TRBJ1-3; no clear D. The V end lost 3 bases, the J end lost 2 bases, and 5 bases lay between the germline ends. Germline V gene data show CDR1 as MNHEY and CDR2 as SMNVEV (reference sequence). The CDR3 consists of 13 residues. The DNA for the CDR3 is TGTGCCAGCAGTTTCTCTCCTGGAAACACCATATATTTT. This gives the protein CASSFSPGNTIYF.

The chain's CDR3 is CASSYSSGRQPQHF. In nucleotides, the CDR3 is TGTGCCAGCAGTTACTCGTCCGGGCGTCAGCCCCAGCATTTT. The rearrangement uses TRBV6-6 and TRBJ1-5; D gene unclear. Per germline, CDR1 MNHNY and CDR2 SVGAGI (reference sequence). The CDR3 contains 14 residues. The ends were cut back, 0 bases at V and 6 bases at J, with 9 bases in the middle.

The chain combines TRBV11-2 with TRBJ2-3, with 8 bases that match TRBD2. The germline V gene has CDR1 SGHAT and CDR2 FQNNGV. V dropped 3 bases and J dropped 6; count of bases not matched to a gene: 17. The CDR3 contains 18 residues. The CDR3 is CASSFHIASREGSDTQYF. CDR3 nucleotide sequence: TGTGCCAGCAGCTTCCACATCGCGTCCCGGGAGGGCAGTGATACGCAGTATTTT.

This clone was observed a single time. V is TRBV30 and J is TRBJ1-6; D might be TRBD1 (5 bases). V lost 6 bases to trimming and J lost 10 bases, with 16 bases between them. Germline V lookup: CDR1 GTSNPN, CDR2 SVGIG (reference sequence). The CDR3 spans 13 residues. This CDR3 reads CACLGGFGSPLHF. The CDR3 DNA sequence: TGTGCCTGCCTGGGGGGTTTCGGGTCACCCCTCCACTTT.